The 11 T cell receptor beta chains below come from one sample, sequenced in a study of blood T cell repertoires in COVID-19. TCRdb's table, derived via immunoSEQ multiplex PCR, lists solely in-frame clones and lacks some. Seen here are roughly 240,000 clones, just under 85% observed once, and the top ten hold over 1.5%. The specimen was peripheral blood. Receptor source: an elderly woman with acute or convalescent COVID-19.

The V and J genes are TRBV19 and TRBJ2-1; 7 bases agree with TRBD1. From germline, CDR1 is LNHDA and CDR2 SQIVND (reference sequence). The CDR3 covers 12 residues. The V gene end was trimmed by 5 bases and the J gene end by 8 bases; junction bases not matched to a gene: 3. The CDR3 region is CASSFTGDEQFF. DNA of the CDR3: TGTGCCAGTAGTTTCACAGGGGATGAGCAGTTCTTC.

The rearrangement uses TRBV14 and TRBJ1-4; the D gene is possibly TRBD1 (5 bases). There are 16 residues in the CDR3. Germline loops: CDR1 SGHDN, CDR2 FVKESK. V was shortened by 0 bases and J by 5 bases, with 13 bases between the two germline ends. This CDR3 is CASSQEWGRRNEKLFF. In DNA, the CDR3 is TGTGCCAGCAGCCAAGAGTGGGGCAGACGAAATGAAAAACTGTTTTTT.

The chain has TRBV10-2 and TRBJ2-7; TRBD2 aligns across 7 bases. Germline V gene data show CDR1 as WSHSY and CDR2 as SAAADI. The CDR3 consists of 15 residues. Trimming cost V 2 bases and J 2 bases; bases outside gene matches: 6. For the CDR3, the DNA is TGCGCCAGCAGTGAGGTGCTAGCGGACACCTACGAGCAGTACTTC. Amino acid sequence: CASSEVLADTYEQYF.

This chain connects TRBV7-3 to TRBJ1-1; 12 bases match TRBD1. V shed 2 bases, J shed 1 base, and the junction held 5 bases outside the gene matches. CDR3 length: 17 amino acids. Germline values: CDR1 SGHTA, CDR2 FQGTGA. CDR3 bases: TGTGCCAGCAGCTTACGGGGACAGGGGGCAAGGAACACTGAAGCTTTCTTT. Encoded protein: CASSLRGQGARNTEAFF.

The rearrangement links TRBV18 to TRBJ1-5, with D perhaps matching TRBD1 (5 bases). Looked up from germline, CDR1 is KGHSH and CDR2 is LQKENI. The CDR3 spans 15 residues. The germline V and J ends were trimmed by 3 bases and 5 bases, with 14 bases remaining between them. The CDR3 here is CASSPTATAYQPQHF. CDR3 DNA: TGTGCCAGCTCACCGACAGCTACCGCCTATCAGCCCCAGCATTTT.

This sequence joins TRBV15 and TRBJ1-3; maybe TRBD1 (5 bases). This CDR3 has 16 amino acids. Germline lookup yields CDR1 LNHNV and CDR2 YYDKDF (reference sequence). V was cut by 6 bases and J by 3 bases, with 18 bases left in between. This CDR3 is CATSRAQAPGGNTIYF. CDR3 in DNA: TGTGCCACCAGTAGGGCACAGGCCCCGGGTGGAAACACCATATATTTT.

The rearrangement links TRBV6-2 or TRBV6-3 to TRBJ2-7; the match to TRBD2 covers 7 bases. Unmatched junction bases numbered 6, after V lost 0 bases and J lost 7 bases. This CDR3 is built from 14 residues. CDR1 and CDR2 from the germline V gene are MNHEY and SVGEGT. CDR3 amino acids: CASSYSTAGGEQYF. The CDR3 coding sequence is TGTGCCAGCAGTTACTCGACAGCCGGGGGGGAGCAGTACTTC.

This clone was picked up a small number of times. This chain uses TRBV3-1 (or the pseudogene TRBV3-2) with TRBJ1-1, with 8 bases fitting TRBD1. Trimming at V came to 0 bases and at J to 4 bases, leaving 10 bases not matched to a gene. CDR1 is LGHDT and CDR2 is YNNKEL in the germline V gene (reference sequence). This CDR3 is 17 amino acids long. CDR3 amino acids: CASSQDARGRVGTEAFF. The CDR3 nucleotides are TGTGCCAGCAGCCAAGATGCCAGGGGGCGTGTGGGCACTGAAGCTTTCTTT.

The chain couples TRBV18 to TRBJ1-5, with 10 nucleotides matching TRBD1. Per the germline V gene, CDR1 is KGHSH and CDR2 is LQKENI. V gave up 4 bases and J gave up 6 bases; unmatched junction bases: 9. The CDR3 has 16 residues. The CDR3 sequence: CASSQPGQGTSQPQHF. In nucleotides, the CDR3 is TGTGCCAGCTCACAGCCGGGACAGGGGACGTCTCAGCCCCAGCATTTT. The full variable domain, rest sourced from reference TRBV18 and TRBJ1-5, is NAGVMQNPRHLVRRRGQEARLRCSPMKGHSHVYWYRQLPEEGLKFMVYLQKENIIDESGMPKERFSAEFPKEGPSILRIQQVVRGDSAAYFCASSQPGQGTSQPQHFGDGTRLSIL.

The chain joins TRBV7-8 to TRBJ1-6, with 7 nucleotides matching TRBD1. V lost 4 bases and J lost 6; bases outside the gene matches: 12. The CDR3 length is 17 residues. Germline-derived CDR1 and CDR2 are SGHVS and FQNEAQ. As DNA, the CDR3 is TGTGCCAGCAGCTACCCGGTTGACAGGGACCTTAATTCACCCCTCCACTTT. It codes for CASSYPVDRDLNSPLHF.

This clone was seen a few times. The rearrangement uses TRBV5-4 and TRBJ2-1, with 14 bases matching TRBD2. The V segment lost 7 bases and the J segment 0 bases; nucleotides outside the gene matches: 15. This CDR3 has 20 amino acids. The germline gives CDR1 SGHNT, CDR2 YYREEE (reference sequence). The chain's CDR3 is CASSGGRLAGGPSSYNEQFF. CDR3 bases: TGTGCCAGCTCAGGGGGGCGACTAGCGGGAGGGCCTAGCTCCTACAATGAGCAGTTCTTC.